The 16 T cell receptor beta chains presented below share a single source sample, sequenced in a study of cytomegalovirus exposure and HLA in healthy donors. 60 Vbeta and 13 Jbeta primers were used in PCR. The data were produced by immunoSEQ multiplex PCR, yet TCRdb's version contains in-frame clones alone and is incomplete. The sample shows approximately 250,000 clones, over 75% of them seen only once. The specimen was PBMCs. The receptor set was obtained from a boy aged 10-17 years in good health and CMV-seronegative.

The rearrangement joins TRBV10-3 to TRBJ2-7, with TRBD1 matching over 10 bases. Germline CDR1 and CDR2: ENHRY and SYGVKD. V shed 6 bases and J 2 bases; nucleotides not matched to a gene: 4. This CDR3 comprises 14 residues. This CDR3 reads CAISGQGDPYEQYF. The CDR3 DNA follows: TGTGCCATCAGCGGACAGGGGGATCCCTACGAGCAGTACTTC.

This chain uses TRBV7-2 with TRBJ2-1, with D maybe TRBD2 (5 bases). Trimming cost V 5 bases and J 3 bases, with 11 bases left between them. The CDR3 runs to 14 residues. In germline, CDR1 is SGHTA, CDR2 FQGNSA. The CDR3 reads CASSPGSVYNEQFF. The CDR3 DNA follows: TGTGCCAGCAGCCCGGGAAGTGTCTACAATGAGCAGTTCTTC.

The rearrangement uses TRBV6-6 and TRBJ1-4; 7 bases match TRBD1. The CDR3 consists of 14 residues. Losses at the gene ends were 5 bases for V and 5 bases for J; bases not matched to a gene: 5. The germline CDR1 and CDR2 sequences are MNHNY and SVGAGI (reference sequence). The DNA of the CDR3 is TGTGCCAGCAGTAGACAGGGCTCCAATGAAAAACTGTTTTTT. Translating gives CASSRQGSNEKLFF.

The rearrangement links TRBV19 to TRBJ1-2; 12 bases are shared with TRBD1. The V gene end was trimmed by 5 bases and the J gene end by 6 bases; junction bases not matched to a gene: 4. The CDR3 is 14 residues long. Germline V lookup: CDR1 LNHDA, CDR2 SQIVND (reference sequence). The CDR3 reads CASSWDRGLDGYTF. CDR3 coding DNA: TGTGCCAGTAGTTGGGACAGGGGGCTGGATGGCTACACCTTC.

This rearrangement joins TRBV5-6 to TRBJ1-3; D may be TRBD1 (6 bases). V dropped 2 bases and J dropped 3 bases, with 12 bases sitting between them. There are 15 residues in the CDR3. CDR1 and CDR2 from the germline V gene are SGHDT and YYEEEE. The CDR3 nucleotides read TGTGCCAGCAGCTTTTTTGGACAGCATGGAAACACCATATATTTT. This encodes CASSFFGQHGNTIYF.

This clone has a count of ten or more. The CDR3 region is CASSLQSGYNEQFF. CDR3 sequence (DNA): TGTGCCAGCAGCTTACAGTCAGGCTACAATGAGCAGTTCTTC. The gene calls are TRBV5-4 and TRBJ2-1; D gene uncertain. The CDR3 is 14 amino acids. V was pared by 2 bases and J by 3 bases, with 9 bases between. Germline values: CDR1 SGHNT, CDR2 YYREEE (reference sequence). The whole variable domain, filled in from reference TRBV5-4 and TRBJ2-1, reads ETGVTQSPTHLIKTRGQQVTLRCSSQSGHNTVSWYQQALGQGPQFIFQYYREEENGRGNFPPRFSGLQFPNYSSELNVNALELDDSALYLCASSLQSGYNEQFFGPGTRLTVL.

The chain uses TRBV27 and TRBJ2-1, with TRBD2 matching over 9 bases. Germline V lookup: CDR1 MNHEY, CDR2 SMNVEV (reference sequence). This CDR3 spans 13 amino acids. V shed 6 bases, J shed 9 bases, and the junction held 6 bases outside the gene matches. CDR3 nucleotides: TGTGCCAGCAGCCTAGCGGGGAGCGGTGAGCAGTTCTTC. This gives the protein CASSLAGSGEQFF.

The chain has TRBV6-1 and TRBJ1-1; D gene unclear. The CDR3 loop spans 15 amino acids. The germline V and J ends were trimmed by 6 bases and 1 base, with 15 bases remaining between them. Germline V gene lookup returns CDR1 MNHNS and CDR2 SASEGT. The CDR3 protein is CASSSNPTPNTEAFF. In DNA form, the CDR3 reads TGTGCCAGCAGCTCCAACCCGACACCGAACACTGAAGCTTTCTTT.

The chain uses TRBV28 and TRBJ1-6; 9 bases line up with TRBD1. CDR1 and CDR2 (germline): MDHEN, SYDVKM. V was pared by 7 bases and J by 5 bases, with 12 bases of the junction left unmatched. CDR3 length equals 17 residues. This CDR3 is CASIGGTGFGHNSPLHF. CDR3 in DNA: TGTGCCAGCATCGGCGGGACAGGGTTCGGGCATAATTCACCCCTCCACTTT.

This rearrangement joins TRBV13 to TRBJ1-2, with TRBD1 matching 7 bases. Losses at the gene ends were 5 bases for V and 0 bases for J; bases not matched to a gene: 6. The germline V gene encodes CDR1 PRHDT and CDR2 FYEKMQ (reference sequence). CDR3 length equals 15 residues. The CDR3, as DNA: TGTGCCAGCAGCCTGGGGACAGAAGCTAACTATGGCTACACCTTC. Translated: CASSLGTEANYGYTF.

The gene calls are TRBV2 and TRBJ2-1; TRBD2 matches 10 bases. CDR1 and CDR2 from the germline V gene are SNHLY and FYNNEI. The CDR3 covers 14 residues. With 6 bases clipped from V and 7 bases from J, the junction kept 6 bases outside the gene matches. The CDR3 nucleotides read TGTGCCAGCAGCCGCAGCGGGGGGGCAAATGAGCAGTTCTTC. Amino acids: CASSRSGGANEQFF.

This clone was detected a few times. This rearrangement joins TRBV30 to TRBJ2-3, with 8 bases fitting TRBD2. Germline trimming cut 3 bases from V and 5 bases from J; bases unmatched to any gene: 4. The CDR3 length is 13 residues. Germline CDR1 reads GTSNPN; CDR2 reads SVGIG (reference sequence). The CDR3 here is CAWSVGGGDTQYF. The CDR3 coding sequence is TGTGCCTGGAGCGTCGGGGGGGGAGATACGCAGTATTTT.

V and J are TRBV27 and TRBJ1-5; D is unresolved. Trimming stripped 3 bases from V and 2 bases from J, with 8 bases between. The germline V gene encodes CDR1 MNHEY and CDR2 SMNVEV (reference sequence). This CDR3 has 14 residues. CDR3 in amino acids: CASSFLDGNQPQHF. The CDR3 region has the DNA TGTGCCAGCAGTTTTCTAGATGGCAATCAGCCCCAGCATTTT.

The gene calls are TRBV19 and TRBJ1-5, with 9 bases that match TRBD1. The V and J ends lost 9 bases and 3 bases, in that order; junction bases with no gene match: 6. The V gene's germline CDR1 is LNHDA and CDR2 SQIVND (reference sequence). The CDR3 has 14 residues. Here the CDR3 DNA reads TGTGCCAGCCGACAGGGGGAGGCCAATCAGCCCCAGCATTTT. Amino acid sequence: CASRQGEANQPQHF.

The chain employs TRBV6-1 and TRBJ1-5; D gene uncertain. V shed 2 bases and J shed 3 bases, with 14 bases lying between them. Germline V lookup: CDR1 MNHNS, CDR2 SASEGT. The CDR3 is 16 amino acids. CDR3 sequence: CASSEITKRLNQPQHF. CDR3 bases: TGTGCCAGCAGTGAAATAACAAAGCGGCTCAATCAGCCCCAGCATTTT.

The rearrangement links TRBV10-3 to TRBJ2-7; 7 nucleotides line up with TRBD2. Germline V gene lookup returns CDR1 ENHRY and CDR2 SYGVKD. V was clipped by 6 bases and J by 3 bases; unmatched bases: 14. This CDR3 contains 16 residues. Here the CDR3 DNA reads TGTGCCATCAGGAATTACCGGGACTATCCATACTACGAGCAGTACTTC. It yields the protein CAIRNYRDYPYYEQYF.